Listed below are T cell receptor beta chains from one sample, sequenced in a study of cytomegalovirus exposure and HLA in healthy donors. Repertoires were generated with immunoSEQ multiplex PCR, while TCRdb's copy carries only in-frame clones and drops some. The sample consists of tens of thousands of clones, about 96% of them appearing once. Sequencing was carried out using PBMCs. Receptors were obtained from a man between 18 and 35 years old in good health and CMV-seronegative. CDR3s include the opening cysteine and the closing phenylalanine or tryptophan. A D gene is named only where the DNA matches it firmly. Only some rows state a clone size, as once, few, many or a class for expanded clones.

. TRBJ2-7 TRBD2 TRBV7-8 TGTGCCAGCAGCTTAGCCCTTTCTAGCGGTGCCTACGAGCAGTACTTC CASSLALSSGAYEQYF
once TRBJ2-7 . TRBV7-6 TGTGCCAGCAGCTTAGCGCTAGGCTACGAGCAGTACTTC CASSLALGYEQYF
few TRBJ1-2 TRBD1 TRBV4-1 TGCGCCAGCAGCCGAGACAGGGGGCCAGGATATGGCTACACCTTC CASSRDRGPGYGYTF
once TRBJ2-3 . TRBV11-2 TGTGCCAGCAGCTCCGAGTTCACAGATACGCAGTATTTT CASSSEFTDTQYF
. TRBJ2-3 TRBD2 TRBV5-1 TGCGCCAGCAGCTCCCCCCCCGGGAGGGTACGCACAGATACGCAGTATTTT CASSSPPGRVRTDTQYF
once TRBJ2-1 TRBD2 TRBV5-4 TGTGCCAGCAGCTCCCCGGGACTAGCGGGAGTCGGCGAGCAGTTCTTC CASSSPGLAGVGEQFF
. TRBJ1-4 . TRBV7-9 TGTGCCAGCAGCCCCCGGCAGGGCTTAGGGGAAAAACTGTTTTTT CASSPRQGLGEKLFF
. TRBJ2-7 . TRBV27 TGTGCCAGCAGTGAAAATGGACAGAGGAACTACGAGCAGTACTTC CASSENGQRNYEQYF
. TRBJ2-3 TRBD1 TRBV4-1 TGCGCCAGCAGACGACAGGGGTTAGGTGCAGATACGCAGTATTTT CASRRQGLGADTQYF
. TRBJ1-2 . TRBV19 TGTGCCAGTAGTCCTAGCCGGGGAGGTGGCTACACCTTC CASSPSRGGGYTF
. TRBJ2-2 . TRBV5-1 TGCGCCAGCAGCTTGGCAGGGGCTTACACCGGGGAGCTGTTTTTT CASSLAGAYTGELFF
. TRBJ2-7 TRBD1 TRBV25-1 TGTGCCAGCAGTGACCTAAACAGGGGGCTGGGCGAGCAGTACTTC CASSDLNRGLGEQYF
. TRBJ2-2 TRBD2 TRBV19 TGTGCCAGTACTACTGGGGGACTAGCGGGAACCGGGGAGCTGTTTTTT CASTTGGLAGTGELFF
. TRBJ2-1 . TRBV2 TGTGCCAGCAGTGCCACCAGATACAATGAGCAGTTCTTC CASSATRYNEQFF
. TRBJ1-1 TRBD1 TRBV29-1 TGCAGCGTTGAAAGGACAGGGCTTATGGCAGCTTTCTTT CSVERTGLMAAFF
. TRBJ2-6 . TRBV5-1 TGCGCCAGCAGCTTTGGGGGGACAGTATTATCTGGGGCCAACGTCCTGACTTTC CASSFGGTVLSGANVLTF
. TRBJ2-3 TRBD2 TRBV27 TGTGCCAGCAGTTTAACGGCGGGAGGGGGCCAGCATACGCAGTATTTT CASSLTAGGGQHTQYF
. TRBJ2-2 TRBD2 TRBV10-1 TGCGCCAGCAGTCTGATAGCGGGACCCGGCACCGGGGAGCTGTTTTTT CASSLIAGPGTGELFF
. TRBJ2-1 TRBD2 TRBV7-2 TGTGCCAGCAGCCGGACTAGCGGGAGCCATGAGCAGTTCTTC CASSRTSGSHEQFF
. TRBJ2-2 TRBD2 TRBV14 TGTGCCAGCAGCCAACCTAGCGGGAGTAGGTCCGGGGAGCTGTTTTTT CASSQPSGSRSGELFF
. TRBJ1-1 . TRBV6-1 TGTGCCAGCAGAGATTGGACTGGTGAAGCTTTCTTT CASRDWTGEAFF
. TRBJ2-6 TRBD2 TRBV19 TGTGCCAGTAGTATGCGGGGGTCTGGGGCCAACGTCCTGACTTTC CASSMRGSGANVLTF
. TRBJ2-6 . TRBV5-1 TGCGCCAGCAGCTTGGCCCCTTTTCAGGCTGGGGCCAACGTCCTGACTTTC CASSLAPFQAGANVLTF
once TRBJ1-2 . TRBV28 TGTGCCAGCAGTCCCCCGGGGGAGCTGCAAGCGTATGGCTACACCTTC CASSPPGELQAYGYTF
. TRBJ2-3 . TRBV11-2 TGTGCCAGCAGCTCCTTTTCAGGGTATACGCAGTATTTT CASSSFSGYTQYF
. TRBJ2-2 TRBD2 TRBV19 TGTGCCTGCGAGACTAGCGGGAGTGCCGGGGAGCTGTTTTTT CACETSGSAGELFF
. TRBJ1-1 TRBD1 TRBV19 TGTGCCAGTAGCCAAACAGGGGACACTGAAGCTTTCTTT CASSQTGDTEAFF
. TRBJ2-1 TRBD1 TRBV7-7 TGTGCTAGCAGCTTAGACAGGGAACCCTACAATGAGCAGTTCTTC CASSLDREPYNEQFF
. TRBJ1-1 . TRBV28 TGTGCCAGCAGTTTTGCCAGGGCTGAAGCTTTCTTT CASSFARAEAFF
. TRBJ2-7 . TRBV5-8 TGTGCCAGCAGCTGGGACATGGAACAGTACTTC CASSWDMEQYF
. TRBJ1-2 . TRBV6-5 TGTGCCAGCAGCAAACCGGGGGGGACCCATGGCTACACCTTC CASSKPGGTHGYTF
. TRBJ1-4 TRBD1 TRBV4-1 TGCGCCAGCAGCCCACAGGGGGCCGCTGGTAATGAAAAACTGTTTTTT CASSPQGAAGNEKLFF